This TCR beta chain appears in the sequencing data of a study of CD8 T cells in Susac syndrome (dated by TCRdb to between 2019 and 2020). Concerning the study at large: The study used repertoire sequencing to test whether antigen drove CD8+ T cell activation and differentiation in Susac syndrome. The clonality of the CD8+ T cell repertoire was compared across more than 9 healthy donors, around 14 Susac syndrome patients and under 18 multiple sclerosis patients.

Note on this clonotype: The target of this receptor is not known. No much larger clone exists at a distance of one base, and base qualities are not known.

RNA was extracted using the RNeasy kit, and about 0.45 to 1 microgram was reverse transcribed with random hexamers. TCR beta CDR3 regions were amplified with the immunoSEQ multiplex PCR assay covering 54 Vbeta and 13 Jbeta segments. PCR amplification bias was corrected using a synthetic template baseline for primer optimization and computational correction. The paper's processing steps were these. Reads were annotated to V, D and J genes according to IMGT and were analyzed with immunoSEQ Analyzer, with only productive sequences retained. Clonality was computed as one minus Shannon entropy normalized by log2 of the number of productive unique sequences. Public and private clones were assessed among the 100 most prevalent clones of each patient and control. Susac-specific clones were defined as absent from healthy and MS cohorts, around 970 published viral clones and other ImmuneACCESS disease sequences. Using fastp at Q25 and MiXCR, TCRdb reprocessed the public reads and kept productive beta chains. For every CDR3 protein sequence, its rows merge into one entry that carries the most common genes and DNA. The V and J calls here are based on TCRdb, not the publication. The sample profile shows about 130,000 distinct CDR3 sequences; 91% of them were found once. The ten most abundant clones make up about 0.23% of the sample.

The CDR3, from cysteine to phenylalanine, totals 13 residues. Solely the CDR3 DNA is kept, with 39 bases framed from the first base. The germline V gene sets CDR1 to MGHRA and CDR2 to YSYEKL. V is cut by 4 bases and J by 5 bases, and the space between the germline ends is 11 bases. High-throughput TCR beta sequencing profiled peripheral blood CD8+ and CD4+ T cells from healthy donors, Susac syndrome patients and multiple sclerosis patients. Multiple sclerosis controls were treatment-naive patients with stable or active relapsing-remitting disease fulfilling revised McDonald criteria. Bulk CD8+ and CD4+ T cells were purified magnetically by negative isolation, whereas CD8+ TEMRA cells were enriched by FACS. Blood was collected in EDTA tubes and processed within 24 hours, with PBMCs isolated through density gradient centrifugation. PBMCs intended for TCR sequencing were cryopreserved in liquid nitrogen and were subsequently thawed in a 37 degrees C water bath. A purity of at least 90% was achieved for sorted or isolated CD4+, CD8+ and CD8+ TEMRA cells.

Broad study findings and their caveats: The study acknowledged that relatively few individuals were included in the TCR sequencing and HLA analysis.

The chain employs TRBV4-1 and TRBJ1-1; a confident D gene designation cannot be given. Source material: CD8+ T cells from PBMCs. The sequence was collected from a human donor with multiple sclerosis. The CDR3 region has the sequence CASSPWDGTEAFF. The nucleotide sequence is given as TGCGCCAGCAGCCCTTGGGATGGGACTGAAGCTTTCTTT.